This T cell receptor (beta chain) was observed in a study of blood T cell repertoires in COVID-19. Study information: The cDNA or gDNA used as material had been derived from T cells, B-cell-depleted T cells, or PBMCs.

This clone appeared many times. Deletions cut 0 bases from V and 1 base from J, with 4 bases between. CDR3 length: 14 residues. Germline-derived CDR1 and CDR2 are ENHRY and SYGVKD. Some clones are missing from TCRdb's copy, which holds only in-frame ones; the method was immunoSEQ multiplex PCR. Found here are 200,000 to 250,000 clones, around 84% of them singletons; the top ten hold 0.85% to 1%. The receptor was derived from a man between 40 and 49 years old with acute or convalescent COVID-19. The sequencing sample was made of peripheral blood. The V and J genes are TRBV10-3 and TRBJ1-5; D uncertain. The CDR3 DNA reads as TGTGCCATCAGTGAGTCCCTCAGCAATCAGCCCCAGCATTTT. The encoded protein is CAISESLSNQPQHF.